A selection of T cell receptor beta chains follows, all from one sample in a study of blood T cell repertoires in COVID-19. Clones were sequenced by immunoSEQ multiplex PCR, and TCRdb holds only the in-frame ones, with some missing. The sample has approximately 290,000 clones; approximately 83% are singletons. The sequenced sample consisted of PBMCs or T cells enriched from blood (not recorded which). Source of these receptors: a woman aged 25 to 39 who had recovered from COVID-19. Both conserved end residues are part of each CDR3. A D gene is named only where the DNA matches it firmly.

j_call v_call d_call cdr3_aa
TRBJ2-1 TRBV11-2 TRBD2 CASSSLKGSGRAVRQFF
TRBJ2-7 TRBV21-1 - CASSRGGTGVYEQYF
TRBJ2-3 TRBV15 TRBD1 CATSPRGDRGTDTQYF
TRBJ2-7 TRBV7-9 - CASSFGGETYEQYF
TRBJ2-7 TRBV7-6 - CASSLGISGQSSYEQYF
TRBJ1-3 TRBV5-1 - CASSLGRAGNTIYF
TRBJ2-2 TRBV24-1 TRBD2 CATSVGLAGGTNTGELFF
TRBJ2-5 TRBV2 - CASSDPLDRGFTSGSSQETQYF
TRBJ1-4 TRBV11-2 - CASSSTRGALEKLFF
TRBJ1-1 TRBV7-3 - CASSLNSGRNTEAFF
TRBJ2-5 TRBV7-3 - CASSLLGGETQYF
TRBJ2-2 TRBV7-6 - CASSIGASTGELFF
TRBJ2-3 TRBV5-1 - CASRPGLTTDTQYF
TRBJ1-3 TRBV6-5 - CASRPSSGNTIYF
TRBJ1-2 TRBV4-2 - CASSLRTGIYGYTF
TRBJ2-7 TRBV7-8 - CASSLLTGEQYF
TRBJ2-7 TRBV6-5 TRBD1 CASRRDRVKDEQYF
TRBJ2-3 TRBV5-4 TRBD2 CASTTVAGGPEAQYF
TRBJ1-1 TRBV19 - CASSILWNTEAFF
TRBJ2-1 TRBV5-8 TRBD1 CASSLVRTGAFNEQFF
TRBJ2-5 TRBV7-8 - CASSLGRHETQYF
TRBJ2-7 TRBV30 - CAWTEGYEQYF
TRBJ2-3 TRBV10-1 TRBD2 CASSPTSGGSTDTQYF
TRBJ1-1 TRBV5-4 - CASSRGQNTEAFF
TRBJ1-1 TRBV18 TRBD1 CASSQTGELSTEAFF
TRBJ1-2 TRBV30 - CAWTGEPSQLGYTF
TRBJ2-1 TRBV10-2 - CASSSSVRTYNEQFF
TRBJ1-1 TRBV5-1 TRBD1 CASSLGGTGTEAFF